The 13 T cell receptor beta chains given below trace back to one sample, sequenced in a study of cytomegalovirus exposure and HLA in healthy donors. Vbeta (60) and Jbeta (13) primers were used in the PCR. Clones were sequenced by immunoSEQ multiplex PCR, and TCRdb holds only the in-frame ones, with some missing. The data show approximately 150,000 clones, 68% seen once. The sample was PBMCs. These receptor sequences come from a man aged 50 or older in good health and CMV-seronegative.

The CDR3 loop reads CASSLWSSVYSPLHF. The CDR3 DNA reads TGTGCCAGCAGCTTGTGGAGTTCGGTTTATTCACCCCTCCACTTT. The V call is TRBV5-6, the J call TRBJ1-6; no clear D gene. V was clipped by 1 base and J by 8 bases, with 13 bases between them. In germline, CDR1 is SGHDT, CDR2 YYEEEE. CDR3 length: 15 residues. Complete variable domain (other parts from reference TRBV5-6 and TRBJ1-6): DAGVTQSPTHLIKTRGQQVTLRCSPKSGHDTVSWYQQALGQGPQFIFQYYEEEERQRGNFPDRFSGHQFPNYSSELNVNALLLGDSALYLCASSLWSSVYSPLHFGNGTRLTVT.

This clone was counted once. The genes are TRBV5-5 and TRBJ1-2; 9 bases map to TRBD1. This CDR3 has 15 residues. Trimming at V came to 0 bases and at J to 6 bases, leaving 6 bases not matched to a gene. Germline CDR1 and CDR2: SGHKS and YYEKEE (reference sequence). Here the CDR3 reads CASSLGRDRANGYTF. In DNA, the CDR3 is TGTGCCAGCAGCTTGGGACGGGACAGGGCCAATGGCTACACCTTC.

This clone has only one observation. The chain joins TRBV7-9 to TRBJ1-1, with TRBD1 matching over 7 bases. The CDR3 sequence is 15 residues long. Germline V gene sequence: CDR1 SEHNR, CDR2 FQNEAQ (reference sequence). V gave up 5 bases and J gave up 0 bases; unmatched junction bases: 6. This chain's CDR3 is CASSPSQGMNTEAFF. The CDR3 nucleotides are TGTGCCAGCAGCCCCTCACAGGGGATGAACACTGAAGCTTTCTTT. Full variable domain (remainder filled in from reference TRBV7-9 and TRBJ1-1): DTGVSQNPRHKITKRGQNVTFRCDPISEHNRLYWYRQTLGQGPEFLTYFQNEAQLEKSRLLSDRFSAERPKGSFSTLEIQRTEQGDSAMYLCASSPSQGMNTEAFFGQGTRLTVV.

The CDR3 DNA sequence: TGTGCCAGCAGTTACTCTTCCAGCTCCTACAATGAGCAGTTCTTC. It codes for CASSYSSSSYNEQFF. The chain has TRBV6-5 and TRBJ2-1; D unclear. Germline CDR1 MNHEY, CDR2 SVGAGI. V lost 0 bases and J 0 bases, leaving 6 bases between the germline ends. CDR3 length: 15 amino acids.

This clone was seen a single time. The chain joins TRBV5-1 to TRBJ2-1; D is perhaps TRBD1 (6 bases). V was cut by 0 bases and J by 5 bases, with 9 bases left in between. The CDR3 spans 14 residues. Germline CDR1 and CDR2: SGHRS and YFSETQ. This CDR3 reads CASSLGWTDNEQFF. CDR3 sequence (DNA): TGCGCCAGCAGCTTGGGGTGGACAGACAATGAGCAGTTCTTC.

The gene calls are TRBV5-1 and TRBJ1-4; perhaps TRBD1 as D (5 bases). V was clipped by 2 bases and J by 8 bases, with 10 bases between them. The CDR3 is 13 residues long. CDR1 SGHRS and CDR2 YFSETQ come from the germline V gene. The CDR3 loop is CASSFRVGEKLFF. In nucleotides, the CDR3 is TGCGCCAGCAGCTTCAGGGTAGGCGAAAAACTGTTTTTT.

This clone has more than one count but fewer than ten. The V call is TRBV6-6, the J call TRBJ1-5; D perhaps matches TRBD1 (5 bases). Germline loops: CDR1 MNHNY, CDR2 SVGAGI (reference sequence). CDR3 length: 16 amino acids. V was pared by 0 bases and J by 2 bases, with 11 bases between. The CDR3 DNA is TGTGCCAGCAGTTACTCGGGGGAGGGGCGCAATCAGCCCCAGCATTTT. The encoded protein is CASSYSGEGRNQPQHF.

J is TRBJ2-5 and V is TRBV7-9; 11 nucleotides match TRBD2. Trimming removed 5 bases from V and 2 bases from J; junction bases left unmatched: 1. Germline assignment: CDR1 SEHNR and CDR2 FQNEAQ (reference sequence). This CDR3 comprises 14 residues. The CDR3: CASSRLAGQETQYF. The CDR3 nucleotides are TGTGCCAGCAGCCGACTAGCGGGGCAAGAGACCCAGTACTTC.

In this sample, this clone turned up a few times. The gene calls are TRBV5-6 and TRBJ1-6; a possible D gene is TRBD1 (6 bases). Germline CDR1 SGHDT, CDR2 YYEEEE. The V gene lost 3 bases and the J gene lost 3 bases, with 10 bases spanning the gap. This CDR3 comprises 15 residues. The CDR3 DNA reads as TGTGCCAGCAGCTCCGGACAGATCTATAATTCACCCCTCCACTTT. The encoded protein is CASSSGQIYNSPLHF.

The chain employs TRBV27 and TRBJ2-7; TRBD2 matches 11 bases. The germline V gene encodes CDR1 MNHEY and CDR2 SMNVEV (reference sequence). J lost 3 bases, V lost 4 bases, and 8 bases had no gene match. This CDR3 region has 16 residues. The CDR3 loop is CASSSGPGLAVYEQYF. Here the CDR3 DNA reads TGTGCCAGCAGTTCAGGGCCGGGACTAGCGGTCTACGAGCAGTACTTC.

The chain carries TRBV5-8 and TRBJ1-4, with 7 bases fitting TRBD1. Germline values: CDR1 SGHTS, CDR2 YDEGEE. After removal of 1 base from V and 6 bases from J, the junction contained 6 bases not matched to a gene. The CDR3 extends over 15 amino acids. Here the CDR3 DNA reads TGTGCCAGCAGCTTGAGGGACAGACCGTATGAAAAACTGTTTTTT. Its protein is CASSLRDRPYEKLFF.

This clone has only a few counts. The chain links TRBV7-2 to TRBJ1-1; D is unclear. In germline, CDR1 is SGHTA, CDR2 FQGNSA. This CDR3 region has 16 residues. Trimming shortened V by 0 bases and J by 1 base, and 12 bases separated the two germline ends. The CDR3: CASSLAIGRGNTEAFF. The CDR3 bases are TGTGCCAGCAGCTTAGCTATAGGTCGAGGGAACACTGAAGCTTTCTTT. Drawing the rest from reference TRBV7-2 and TRBJ1-1, the complete variable domain is GAGVSQSPSNKVTEKGKDVELRCDPISGHTALYWYRQSLGQGLEFLIYFQGNSAPDKSGLPSDRFSAERTGGSVSTLTIQRTQQEDSAVYLCASSLAIGRGNTEAFFGQGTRLTVV.

V gene TRBV16 combines with J gene TRBJ2-3; D may be TRBD1 (5 bases). The germline CDR1 and CDR2 sequences are KGHSY and FQNENV. Trimming left V 2 bases short and J 0 bases short, with 15 bases between. This CDR3 comprises 17 residues. The DNA for the CDR3 is TGTGCCAGCAGCCAACAGAAAAGGGGCCCTAGCACAGATACGCAGTATTTT. Its protein product is CASSQQKRGPSTDTQYF.